This TCR beta chain appears in the sequencing data of a study of cytomegalovirus exposure and HLA in healthy donors. Healthy donors of bone marrow made up the group. The PCR made use of 60 Vbeta and 13 Jbeta primers. This table comes from immunoSEQ multiplex PCR, and its TCRdb copy is limited to in-frame clones, with some not included. The profile shows about 130,000 clones, roughly 80% of them singletons. This clone has only a few counts. Its antigen is not known. Study results and caveats: Reportedly, a later analysis found an Asian-associated ancestry cluster had fewer N-insertions than the approximately 670-donor mean. The authors assumed roughly uniform sequencing depth across donors for presence/absence analyses.

The CDR3 has 15 residues. CDR1 MDHEN and CDR2 SYDVKM come from the germline V gene. V dropped 5 bases and J dropped 2 bases, with 15 bases sitting between them. The receptor's source is a man aged 50 or older in good health and CMV-seronegative. The chain joins TRBV28 to TRBJ2-5; D uncertain. Sequencing input: PBMCs. The chain's CDR3 is CASSPRYVIQETQYF. The CDR3 region has the DNA TGTGCCAGCAGTCCCCGCTATGTAATACAAGAGACCCAGTACTTC.